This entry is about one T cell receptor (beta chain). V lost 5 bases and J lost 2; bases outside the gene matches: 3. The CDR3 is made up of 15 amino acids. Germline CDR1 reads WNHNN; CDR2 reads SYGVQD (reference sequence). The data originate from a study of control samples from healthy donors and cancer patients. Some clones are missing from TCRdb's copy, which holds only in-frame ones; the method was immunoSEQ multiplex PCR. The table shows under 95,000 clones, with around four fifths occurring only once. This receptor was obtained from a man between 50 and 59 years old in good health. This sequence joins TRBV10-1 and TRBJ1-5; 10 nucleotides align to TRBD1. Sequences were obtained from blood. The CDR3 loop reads CASSLGTGGNQPQHF. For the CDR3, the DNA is TGCGCCAGCAGTCTGGGGACAGGGGGCAATCAGCCCCAGCATTTT.